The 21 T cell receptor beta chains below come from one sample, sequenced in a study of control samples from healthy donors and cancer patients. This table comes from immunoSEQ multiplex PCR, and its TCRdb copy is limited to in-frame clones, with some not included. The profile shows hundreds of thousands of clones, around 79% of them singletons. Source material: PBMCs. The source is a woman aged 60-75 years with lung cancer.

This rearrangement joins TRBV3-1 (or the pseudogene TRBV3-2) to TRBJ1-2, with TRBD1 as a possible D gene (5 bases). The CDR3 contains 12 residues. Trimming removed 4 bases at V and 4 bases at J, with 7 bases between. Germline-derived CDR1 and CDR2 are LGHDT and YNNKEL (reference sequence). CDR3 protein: CASSPDSYGYTF. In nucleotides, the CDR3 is TGTGCCAGCAGCCCCGACAGCTATGGCTACACCTTC.

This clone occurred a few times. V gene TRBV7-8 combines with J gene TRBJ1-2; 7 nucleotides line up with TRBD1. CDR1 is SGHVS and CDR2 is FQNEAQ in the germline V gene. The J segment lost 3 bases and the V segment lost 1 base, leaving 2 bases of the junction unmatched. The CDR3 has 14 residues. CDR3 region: CASSLDGTDYGYTF. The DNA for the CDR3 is TGTGCCAGCAGCTTAGACGGGACAGACTATGGCTACACCTTC.

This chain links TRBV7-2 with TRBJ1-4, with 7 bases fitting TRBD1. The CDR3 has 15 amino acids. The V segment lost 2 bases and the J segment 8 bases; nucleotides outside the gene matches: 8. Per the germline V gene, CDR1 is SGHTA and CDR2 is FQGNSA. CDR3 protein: CASSLSQTGYEKLFF. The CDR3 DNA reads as TGTGCCAGCAGCTTATCCCAGACAGGGTACGAAAAACTGTTTTTT.

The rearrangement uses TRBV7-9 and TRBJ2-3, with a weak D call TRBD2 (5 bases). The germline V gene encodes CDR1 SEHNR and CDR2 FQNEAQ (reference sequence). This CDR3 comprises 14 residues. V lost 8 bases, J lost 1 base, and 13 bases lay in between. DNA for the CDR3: TGTGCCAGCGGCCCGTTCGGGGGCACAGATACGCAGTATTTT. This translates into CASGPFGGTDTQYF.

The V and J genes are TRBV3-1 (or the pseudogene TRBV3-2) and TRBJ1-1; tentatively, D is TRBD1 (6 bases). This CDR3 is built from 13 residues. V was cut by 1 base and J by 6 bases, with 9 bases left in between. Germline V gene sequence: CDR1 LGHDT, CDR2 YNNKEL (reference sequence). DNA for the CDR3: TGTGCCAGCAGCCAAGTAAGGGGGGCTGAAGCTTTCTTT. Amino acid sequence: CASSQVRGAEAFF.

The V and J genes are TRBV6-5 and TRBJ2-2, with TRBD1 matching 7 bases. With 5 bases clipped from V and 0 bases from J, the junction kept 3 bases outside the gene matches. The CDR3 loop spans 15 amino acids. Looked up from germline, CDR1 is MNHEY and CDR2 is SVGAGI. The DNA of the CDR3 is TGTGCCAGCAGTCTAGGGACAGCGAACACCGGGGAGCTGTTTTTT. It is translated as CASSLGTANTGELFF.

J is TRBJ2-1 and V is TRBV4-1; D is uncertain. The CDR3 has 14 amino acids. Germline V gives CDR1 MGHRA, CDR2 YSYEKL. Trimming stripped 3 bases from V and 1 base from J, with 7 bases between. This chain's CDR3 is CASSHRASYNEQFF. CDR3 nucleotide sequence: TGCGCCAGCAGCCATCGGGCGTCCTACAATGAGCAGTTCTTC.

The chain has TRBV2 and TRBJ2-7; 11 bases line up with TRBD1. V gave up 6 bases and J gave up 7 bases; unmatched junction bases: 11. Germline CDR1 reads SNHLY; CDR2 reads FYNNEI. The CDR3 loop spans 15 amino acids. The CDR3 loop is CASSLGGQGVGEQYF. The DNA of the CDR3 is TGTGCCAGCAGCCTGGGGGGACAGGGGGTTGGGGAGCAGTACTTC.

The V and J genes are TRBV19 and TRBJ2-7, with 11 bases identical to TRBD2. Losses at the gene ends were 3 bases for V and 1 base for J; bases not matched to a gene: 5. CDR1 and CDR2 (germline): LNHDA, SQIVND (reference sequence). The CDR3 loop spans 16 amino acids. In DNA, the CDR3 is TGTGCCAGTAGTATGATGGGACTAGCGGTATCCTACGAGCAGTACTTC. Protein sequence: CASSMMGLAVSYEQYF.

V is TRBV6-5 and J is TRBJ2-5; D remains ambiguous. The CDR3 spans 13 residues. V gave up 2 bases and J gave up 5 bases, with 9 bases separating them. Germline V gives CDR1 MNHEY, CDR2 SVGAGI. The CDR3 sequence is CASSYSYWETQYF. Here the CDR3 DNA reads TGTGCCAGCAGTTACAGTTACTGGGAGACCCAGTACTTC.

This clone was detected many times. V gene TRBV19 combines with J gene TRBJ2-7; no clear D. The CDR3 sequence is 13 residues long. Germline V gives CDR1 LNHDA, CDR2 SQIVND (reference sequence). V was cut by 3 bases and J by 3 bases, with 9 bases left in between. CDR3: CASSIGVLYEQYF. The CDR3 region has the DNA TGTGCCAGTAGTATCGGTGTACTCTACGAGCAGTACTTC.

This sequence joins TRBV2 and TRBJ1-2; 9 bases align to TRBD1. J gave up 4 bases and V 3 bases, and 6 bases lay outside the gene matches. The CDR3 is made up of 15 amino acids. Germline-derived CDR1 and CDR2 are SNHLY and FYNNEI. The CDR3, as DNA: TGTGCCAGCAGTGAGGGGACAGGGAACCTCTATGGCTACACCTTC. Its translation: CASSEGTGNLYGYTF. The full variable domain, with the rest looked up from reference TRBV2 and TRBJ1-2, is EPEVTQTPSHQVTQMGQEVILRCVPISNHLYFYWYRQILGQKVEFLVSFYNNEISEKSEIFDDQFSVERPDGSNFTLKIRSTKLEDSAMYFCASSEGTGNLYGYTFGSGTRLTVV.

The CDR3 DNA sequence: TGTGCCAGCAGTTTGAGGGCCGAAACTGAAGCTTTCTTT. Translating it yields CASSLRAETEAFF. V and J are TRBV12-3 or TRBV12-4 and TRBJ1-1; D remains unclear. Trimming stripped 3 bases from V and 5 bases from J, with 10 bases between. The CDR3 sequence is 13 residues long.

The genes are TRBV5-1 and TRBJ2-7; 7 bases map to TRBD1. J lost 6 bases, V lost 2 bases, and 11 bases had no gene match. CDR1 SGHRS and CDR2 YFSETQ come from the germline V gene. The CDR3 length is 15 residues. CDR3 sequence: CASSLIQGSGAEQYF. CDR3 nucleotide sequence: TGCGCCAGCAGCTTAATACAGGGGAGTGGCGCCGAGCAGTACTTC.

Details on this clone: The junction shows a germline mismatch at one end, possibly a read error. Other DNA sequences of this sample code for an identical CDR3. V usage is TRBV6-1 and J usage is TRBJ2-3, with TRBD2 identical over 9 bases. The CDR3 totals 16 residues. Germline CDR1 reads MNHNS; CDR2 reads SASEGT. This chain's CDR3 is CASSEALGGGADTQYF. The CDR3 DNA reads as TGTGCTAGCAGTGAAGCGCTCGGCGGGGGGGCAGATACGCAGTATTTT.

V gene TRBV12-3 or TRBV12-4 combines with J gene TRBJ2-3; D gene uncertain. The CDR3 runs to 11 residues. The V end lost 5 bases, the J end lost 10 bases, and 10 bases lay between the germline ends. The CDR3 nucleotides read TGTGCCAGCAGTCAGGTTGGAGCGCAGTATTTT. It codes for CASSQVGAQYF.

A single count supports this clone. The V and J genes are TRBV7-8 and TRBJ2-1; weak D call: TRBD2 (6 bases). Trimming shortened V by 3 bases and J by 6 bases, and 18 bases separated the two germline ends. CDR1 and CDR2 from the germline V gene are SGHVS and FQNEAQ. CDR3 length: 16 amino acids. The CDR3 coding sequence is TGTGCCAGCAGCTTCTCCTCTCCCCTGGGGGGCAATGAGCAGTTCTTC. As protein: CASSFSSPLGGNEQFF.

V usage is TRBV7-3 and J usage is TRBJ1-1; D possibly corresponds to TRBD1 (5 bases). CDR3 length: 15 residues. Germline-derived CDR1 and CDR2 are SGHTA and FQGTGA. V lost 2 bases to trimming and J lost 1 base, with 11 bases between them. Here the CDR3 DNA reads TGTGCCAGCAGCTTAGGCGGGACCACGAACACTGAAGCTTTCTTT. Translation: CASSLGGTTNTEAFF.

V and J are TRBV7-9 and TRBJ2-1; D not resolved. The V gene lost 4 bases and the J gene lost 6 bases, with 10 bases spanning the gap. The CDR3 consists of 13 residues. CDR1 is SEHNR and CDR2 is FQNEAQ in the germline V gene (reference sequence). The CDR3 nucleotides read TGTGCCAGCAGCTCCCGAAGTGCCAATGAGCAGTTCTTC. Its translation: CASSSRSANEQFF. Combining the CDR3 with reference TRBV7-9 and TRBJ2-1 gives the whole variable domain DTGVSQNPRHKITKRGQNVTFRCDPISEHNRLYWYRQTLGQGPEFLTYFQNEAQLEKSRLLSDRFSAERPKGSFSTLEIQRTEQGDSAMYLCASSSRSANEQFFGPGTRLTVL.

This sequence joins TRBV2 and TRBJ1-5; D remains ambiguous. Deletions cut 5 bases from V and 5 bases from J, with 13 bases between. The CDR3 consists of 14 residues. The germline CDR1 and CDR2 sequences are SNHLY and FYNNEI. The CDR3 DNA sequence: TGTGCCAGCAGTATCCAGGCGATCCATCAGCCCCAGCATTTT. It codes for CASSIQAIHQPQHF.

CDR3 in DNA: TGTGCCAGCAGTTACTCAGGTCTTGAAGGGGGGGATACGCAGTATTTT. It encodes CASSYSGLEGGDTQYF. J is TRBJ2-3 and V is TRBV6-5, with D possibly being TRBD1 or TRBD2 (6 bases each). Per germline, CDR1 MNHEY and CDR2 SVGAGI. V was shortened by 0 bases and J by 6 bases, with 16 bases between the two germline ends. The CDR3 runs 16 residues.